This T cell receptor (beta chain) is drawn from a study of T-cell memory formation after mild COVID-19. Only a few counts were recorded for this clonotype. Its target is not known. TCRdb reprocessed the 5' RACE reads via MiXCR and lists one record per CDR3 protein. Of 110,000 to 150,000 distinct CDR3 sequences listed, about 23% were seen once; the top ten hold around 24%. V gave up 5 bases and J gave up 5 bases; unmatched junction bases: 13. From germline, CDR1 is SEHNR and CDR2 FQNEAQ (reference sequence). The CDR3 loop spans 16 amino acids. Study results and limitations: Contracting CD4+ clones were located mainly in CM and EM, and CD8+ clones in EMRA.

Sample: PBMCs or a T cell subset sorted from them (not recorded which). This chain joins TRBV7-9 and TRBJ2-7; 9 nucleotides agree with TRBD2. The TCR was taken from an adult woman who had mild COVID-19 (a few samples of this study predate the infection). Cell type and time point are not known. The CDR3 is CASSPRVAGDSDEQYF. DNA of the CDR3: TGTGCCAGCAGCCCTCGGGTAGCGGGAGATTCCGACGAGCAGTACTTC.